This T cell receptor beta chain was captured by sequencing in a study of ipilimumab plus nivolumab after autologous stem cell transplantation (dated by TCRdb to 2020 to 2022). Looking at the study overall: The median number of doses that trial patients received was about 5 for ipilimumab and 8 for nivolumab. The DLBCL cohort included primary refractory and relapsed disease, with 18-month progression-free survival of roughly 86% and 30% respectively. Patients in the trial were undergoing autologous transplant and had high-risk diffuse large B cell lymphoma, mature T cell lymphoma, or multiple myeloma. The intent-to-treat population of the trial was made up of about 37 patients.

With regard to this clone: What this receptor recognizes is not known. Per-base quality was not reported, and no clone a single base away is much larger than it.

Libraries were prepared through the immunoSEQ multiplex PCR assay. TCRdb stores this immuneACCESS table with in-frame sequences only. Part of the clones is absent; in the studies checked, under half of the shortfall reflects unresolved V genes, and no reason is known for the rest. Counted in this sample were some 17,000 clones; 65% to 75% of them appeared once. The ten largest make up roughly 20% of the sample. Beyond this particular receptor, the publication reports: Combined checkpoint inhibition as post-transplant consolidation was concluded by the authors to appear tolerable. According to the authors, a biologic rationale for studying the approach further came from T cell receptor repertoire, regulatory T cell phenotype and gut microbiota profiles.

Starting 14 to 28 days after the autologous transplant, patients began checkpoint therapy, which included ipilimumab at 1 mg/kg intravenously on day 1 of selected weeks. Nivolumab was given at 3 mg/kg intravenously on day 1 of weeks 1, 4, 7, 10, and every two weeks through week 26. The study was a Phase Ib clinical trial testing combined checkpoint inhibition with ipilimumab and nivolumab as consolidation after autologous stem cell transplantation. The germline V gene encodes CDR1 SEHNR and CDR2 FQNEAQ (reference sequence). At the junction V is shortened by 1 base and J by 0 bases, with 10 bases in between. Including the terminal cysteine and phenylalanine, the CDR3 comprises 16 residues. The sequence is cut down to CDR3 DNA, 48 bases in frame from base 1.

The chain is made from TRBV7-9 and TRBJ1-3; TRBD1 is a possible D gene, resting on 5 matching bases. The clonotype was recovered from a male donor with diffuse large B-cell lymphoma. The material was PBMCs, obtained in a trial of ipilimumab plus nivolumab as post-transplant consolidation. The DNA is TGTGCCAGCAGCTTAGGAGGGGCGTACTCTGGAAACACCATATATTTT. This gives the protein CASSLGGAYSGNTIYF.